These 9 T cell receptor beta chains were sequenced from one sample in a study of response to subunit inactivated influenza vaccine. Each CDR3 protein gets one entry after TCRdb re-called the RT-PCR reads with MiXCR. In the table there are approximately 230,000 distinct CDR3 sequences, 9% to 15% of which are singletons. Source: non-naive T cells sorted from PBMCs, taken 14 to 15 days before vaccination. The receptors here all came from a middle-aged man who received an inactivated influenza vaccine.

This clonotype showed up many times. The V gene is TRBV4-2, the J gene TRBJ2-1, with 10 bases fitting TRBD2. This CDR3 region has 16 residues. Germline V CDR1 and CDR2: LGHNA, YNFKEQ. Unmatched junction bases numbered 6, after V lost 2 bases and J lost 5 bases. This CDR3 reads CASSQPGLADHNEQFF. The CDR3 DNA reads TGTGCCAGCAGCCAACCAGGACTAGCGGACCACAATGAGCAGTTCTTC.

This chain connects TRBV20-1 to TRBJ1-2, with D uncertain. Between the trimmed V and J ends, which lost 2 bases and 2 bases, there was a span of 6 bases. Germline assignment: CDR1 DFQATT and CDR2 SNEGSKA (reference sequence). CDR3 length equals 12 residues. CDR3 DNA sequence: TGCAGTGCTAGACCGGGAAACTATGGCTACACCTTC. Amino acids: CSARPGNYGYTF.

At least ten counts were recorded for this clonotype. This chain uses TRBV5-1 with TRBJ2-1; 14 bases match TRBD2. The CDR3 has 17 residues. The junction had 5 bases not matched to a gene; V was cut back by 2 bases and J by 4 bases. The germline V gene has CDR1 SGHRS and CDR2 YFSETQ. CDR3 bases: TGCGCCAGCAGCTTTATGGGACTAGCGGGGGTGTACAATGAGCAGTTCTTC. It yields the protein CASSFMGLAGVYNEQFF.

The V and J genes are TRBV20-1 and TRBJ1-5; D is undetermined. CDR3 length equals 14 residues. Germline values: CDR1 DFQATT, CDR2 SNEGSKA (reference sequence). Trimming shortened V by 5 bases and J by 0 bases, and 11 bases separated the two germline ends. CDR3 sequence reads: CSAAQPSSNQPQHF. The CDR3, as DNA: TGCAGTGCTGCGCAGCCCAGTAGCAATCAGCCCCAGCATTTT.

The rearrangement links TRBV6-2 or TRBV6-3 to TRBJ2-7; D remains ambiguous. V was shortened by 0 bases and J by 3 bases, with 6 bases between the two germline ends. The CDR3 loop spans 13 amino acids. The germline V gene encodes CDR1 MNHEY and CDR2 SVGEGT. CDR3: CASSYSTLYEQYF. The DNA of the CDR3 is TGTGCCAGCAGTTACTCGACACTCTACGAGCAGTACTTC.

V and J are TRBV10-3 and TRBJ2-2, with D tentatively TRBD1 or TRBD2 (5 bases each). Trimming cost V 6 bases and J 4 bases, with 18 bases left between them. CDR3 size: 16 residues. Germline V gene data show CDR1 as ENHRY and CDR2 as SYGVKD. The CDR3 spells CAIRYAVGRGTGELFF. The DNA of the CDR3 is TGTGCCATCAGATACGCGGTGGGACGCGGCACCGGGGAGCTGTTTTTT.

The chain recombines TRBV4-2 with TRBJ2-1, with D maybe TRBD2 (6 bases). CDR3 length: 17 residues. V was trimmed by 0 bases and J by 0 bases, leaving 12 bases between them. Germline V gene lookup returns CDR1 LGHNA and CDR2 YNFKEQ. CDR3 sequence reads: CASSQEFSGGSYNEQFF. CDR3 DNA: TGTGCCAGCAGCCAAGAATTTAGCGGAGGCTCCTACAATGAGCAGTTCTTC.

The chain recombines TRBV28 with TRBJ2-7; TRBD2 matches 9 bases. The V segment lost 4 bases and the J segment 3 bases; nucleotides outside the gene matches: 7. Germline V gene sequence: CDR1 MDHEN, CDR2 SYDVKM. The CDR3 has 15 residues. CDR3: CASSSGGGGGYEQYF. The CDR3 coding sequence is TGTGCCAGCAGTTCAGGAGGCGGGGGGGGCTACGAGCAGTACTTC.

There are a few counts of this clonotype. The chain recombines TRBV6-2 or TRBV6-3 with TRBJ2-5, with D possibly matching TRBD1 (6 bases). CDR1 MNHEY and CDR2 SVGEGT come from the germline V gene. There are 14 residues in the CDR3. The V gene lost 6 bases and the J gene lost 2 bases, with 13 bases spanning the gap. CDR3 DNA sequence: TGTGCCAGCAGCCTCCTTAGGGGGCAAGAGACCCAGTACTTC. Residues: CASSLLRGQETQYF.